This TCR beta chain derives from a study of regulatory T cells in long-lasting Graves disease. V lost 0 bases and J 4 bases, leaving 13 bases between the germline ends. This CDR3 comprises 16 residues. Per germline, CDR1 SGHRS and CDR2 YFSETQ. Assembly of TCR beta libraries relied on iRepertoire HTBI primers together with Arm-PCR of CDR3 regions. In the study's own analysis: Looking across samples, the authors found under 70 TRBV and 14 to 15 TRBJ segments. TCRdb ran MiXCR on the multiplex PCR reads and lists one entry per CDR3 protein. The V and J calls and clone size come from TCRdb's table, not from the authors' own analysis. Counted here are approximately 350,000 distinct CDR3 sequences, roughly a sixth occurring once; the ten biggest clones make up 25% to 30%. This clonotype has just a few counts. Time point: newly diagnosed GD, antithyroid drugs for less than 3 months. Isolated PBMC RNA provided the starting material for the TCR library.

Another study also made use of these data, one on T cells in Graves' hyperthyroidism and ophthalmopathy. As that study records: Ophthalmopathy stood apart from stable hyperthyroidism in a 13 V-J model.

The sequencing used peripheral blood mononuclear cells (PBMCs), collected at new diagnosis, from a patient treated with antithyroid drugs. This chain links TRBV5-1 with TRBJ2-2, with D possibly being TRBD1 (6 bases). This TCR was recovered from a middle-aged man with Graves disease. The DNA of the CDR3 is TGCGCCAGCAGCTTGGGGACAGCCGCCTCCACCGGGGAGCTGTTTTTT. Protein sequence: CASSLGTAASTGELFF. The full variable domain, its missing parts supplied by reference TRBV5-1 and TRBJ2-2, is KAGVTQTPRYLIKTRGQQVTLSCSPISGHRSVSWYQQTPGQGLQFLFEYFSETQRNKGNFPGRFSGRQFSNSRSEMNVSTLELGDSALYLCASSLGTAASTGELFFGEGSRLTVL.